These T cell receptor beta chains were read from a single sample in a study of CD8+ T cells in alopecia areata. The repertoire was sequenced with immunoSEQ multiplex PCR; TCRdb's copy has only in-frame clones and lacks some. The data show fewer than 110,000 clones, over 80% seen once. Source: CD8+ T cells sorted from blood, taken at week 24, from a patient treated with tofacitinib. Receptor source: a human donor with alopecia areata. Each CDR3 is given with its conserved first and last residue. The D gene is left open where the match is weak. Only some rows state a clone size, as once, few, many or a class for expanded clones.

abundance	v_gene	d_gene	j_gene	CDR3aa	CDR3nt
once	TRBV11-2	TRBD2	TRBJ2-4	CASSSPGGVGNIQYF	TGTGCCAGCAGCTCCCCCGGGGGGGTCGGCAACATTCAGTACTTC
.	TRBV7-6	.	TRBJ2-2	CASSMLTEAGELFF	TGTGCCAGCAGCATGCTCACAGAAGCCGGGGAGCTGTTTTTT
.	TRBV12-5	.	TRBJ2-5	CASGSSRVGALGTQYF	TGTGCTAGTGGTTCATCCCGGGTAGGGGCCCTGGGGACCCAGTACTTC
.	TRBV7-2	.	TRBJ2-7	CASNGGDRDLMGEQYF	TGTGCCAGCAATGGCGGGGACAGAGACTTAATGGGGGAGCAGTACTTC
.	TRBV2	.	TRBJ2-7	CASSEAEGTLYEQYF	TGTGCCAGCAGTGAAGCAGAGGGGACATTATACGAGCAGTACTTC
few	TRBV11-3	.	TRBJ2-3	CASSARLDTQYF	TGTGCCAGCAGCGCCCGCCTAGATACGCAGTATTTT
.	TRBV4-1	.	TRBJ2-5	CASSQEWVAEQETQYF	TGCGCCAGCAGCCAAGAATGGGTAGCGGAACAAGAGACCCAGTACTTC
.	TRBV5-6	.	TRBJ2-1	CASSPPSSYNEQFF	TGTGCCAGCAGCCCTCCTAGCTCCTACAATGAGCAGTTCTTC
.	TRBV6-5	.	TRBJ2-7	CASSPERVPYEQYF	TGTGCCAGCAGCCCCGAGCGAGTGCCCTACGAGCAGTACTTC
.	TRBV2	TRBD1	TRBJ2-7	CASSEATGTLYEQYF	TGTGCCAGCAGTGAGGCGACAGGGACCCTCTACGAGCAGTACTTC
.	TRBV29-1	.	TRBJ1-2	CSVEGRGYGYTF	TGCAGCGTTGAAGGGAGGGGCTATGGCTACACCTTC
.	TRBV27	.	TRBJ2-1	CASSLGGLPYNEQFF	TGTGCCAGCAGTTTAGGGGGGCTTCCCTACAATGAGCAGTTCTTC
.	TRBV6-5	TRBD1	TRBJ2-7	CASSSSGTGVEQYF	TGTGCCAGCAGTTCCTCCGGGACAGGCGTCGAGCAGTACTTC
.	TRBV6-5	.	TRBJ2-2	CASSYALNAGELFF	TGTGCCAGCAGTTACGCCCTGAACGCCGGGGAGCTGTTTTTT
.	TRBV30	TRBD1	TRBJ2-1	CAWSAGGNERFF	TGTGCCTGGAGCGCAGGGGGCAATGAGCGGTTCTTC
.	TRBV6-5	.	TRBJ1-3	CASRPDSSGNTIYF	TGTGCCAGCAGACCGGACAGTTCTGGAAACACCATATATTTT
.	TRBV11-2	.	TRBJ2-4	CASSSKRGLNGNIQYF	TGTGCCAGCAGTTCCAAACGGGGGCTCAATGGGAACATTCAGTACTTC
.	TRBV7-9	TRBD1	TRBJ2-7	CASSSGGTIYEQYF	TGTGCCAGCAGCTCAGGGGGCACTATCTACGAGCAGTACTTC
.	TRBV7-8	TRBD1	TRBJ1-5	CASSRDRANQPQHF	TGTGCCAGCAGCCGAGACAGGGCCAATCAGCCCCAGCATTTT
.	TRBV5-6	TRBD2	TRBJ2-7	CASSLGLAGFSSYEQYF	TGTGCCAGCAGCTTGGGGCTAGCGGGGTTCAGCTCCTACGAGCAGTACTTC